This T cell receptor (beta chain) was observed in a study of blood T cell repertoires in COVID-19. In the study overall: Nucleic acid was either cDNA or gDNA, and it came from T cells, B-cell-depleted T cells, or PBMCs.

Germline-derived CDR1 and CDR2 are MNHNY and SVGAGI (reference sequence). The V gene end was trimmed by 6 bases and the J gene end by 1 base; junction bases not matched to a gene: 2. The CDR3 contains 15 residues. Authors' data handling: The authors estimated nucleated cell counts from reference gene primer amplification. Measured with immunoSEQ multiplex PCR; TCRdb has only the in-frame clones, and not every one. V and J calls and clone size are those listed in that table; D and trimming were worked out from the DNA. The sample has about 98,000 clones, roughly 80% seen once. The specimen was peripheral blood. The receptor was isolated from a woman aged 80 or older with acute or convalescent COVID-19. The gene calls are TRBV6-6 and TRBJ1-6, with TRBD1 matching 8 bases. CDR3 in DNA: TGTGCCAGCAGACAGGGGGTTTCCTATAATTCACCCCTCCACTTT. This codes for CASRQGVSYNSPLHF.